Below, 25 T cell receptor beta chains from the same sample are listed, as sequenced in a study of blood T cell repertoires in COVID-19. Using immunoSEQ multiplex PCR, the repertoire was profiled, and TCRdb retains in-frame clones only, with some absent. The table lists tens of thousands of clones, 82% of them singletons. The sequencing sample was made of peripheral blood. These receptors came from a human donor in a cohort sampled during active COVID-19.

The chain is built from TRBV7-2 and TRBJ2-1; tentative D call: TRBD1 (6 bases). The CDR3 is 15 residues long. V was cut by 2 bases and J by 2 bases, with 10 bases left in between. Germline values: CDR1 SGHTA, CDR2 FQGNSA. The CDR3 sequence is CASSLTGMAYNEQFF. In DNA, the CDR3 is TGTGCCAGCAGCTTAACAGGGATGGCCTACAATGAGCAGTTCTTC. Variable domain in full (rest from reference TRBV7-2 and TRBJ2-1): GAGVSQSPSNKVTEKGKDVELRCDPISGHTALYWYRQSLGQGLEFLIYFQGNSAPDKSGLPSDRFSAERTGGSVSTLTIQRTQQEDSAVYLCASSLTGMAYNEQFFGPGTRLTVL.

The rearrangement links TRBV7-9 to TRBJ2-7; 7 nucleotides match TRBD1. V was clipped by 4 bases and J by 5 bases; unmatched bases: 11. The CDR3 length is 15 residues. Per germline, CDR1 SEHNR and CDR2 FQNEAQ (reference sequence). The CDR3 bases are TGTGCCAGCAGCTCCATCAAAGGGGGCTTGCACGAGCAGTACTTC. This sequence encodes CASSSIKGGLHEQYF.

As DNA, the CDR3 is TGTGCCAGCAGTTTATTGGTCGGGGGGTCCTACAATGAGCAGTTCTTC. Amino acid sequence: CASSLLVGGSYNEQFF. This rearrangement joins TRBV28 to TRBJ2-1; 7 bases agree with TRBD2. The CDR3 is 16 residues long. With V trimmed by 1 base and J by 1 base, 4 bases remained unmatched. The germline CDR1 and CDR2 sequences are MDHEN and SYDVKM.

The V gene is TRBV7-8, the J gene TRBJ2-7; D is possibly TRBD1 (5 bases). Germline CDR1 is SGHVS and CDR2 is FQNEAQ. V lost 3 bases, J lost 3 bases, and 12 bases lay in between. CDR3 size: 14 residues. CDR3: CASSFPGQLYEQYF. CDR3 nucleotide sequence: TGTGCCAGCAGCTTCCCAGGACAACTCTACGAGCAGTACTTC.

This clone turned up a few times. The V gene is TRBV11-2, the J gene TRBJ2-7, with 8 bases identical to TRBD1. V shed 5 bases and J 0 bases; nucleotides not matched to a gene: 9. Germline lookup yields CDR1 SGHAT and CDR2 FQNNGV. The CDR3 runs to 16 residues. CDR3 in DNA: TGTGCCAGCAGCCCAACGACAGGGGTGTCCTCCTACGAGCAGTACTTC. Translated, it gives CASSPTTGVSSYEQYF.

This clone was seen a handful of times. This rearrangement joins TRBV10-2 to TRBJ2-5; D call uncertain. The germline CDR1 and CDR2 sequences are WSHSY and SAAADI. The CDR3 contains 13 residues. Trimming shortened V by 4 bases and J by 1 base, and 7 bases separated the two germline ends. The CDR3 loop is CASSGGSQETQYF. The CDR3 DNA follows: TGCGCCAGCAGTGGTGGCAGCCAAGAGACCCAGTACTTC.

V usage is TRBV6-2 or TRBV6-3 and J usage is TRBJ2-3; 7 bases match TRBD2. This CDR3 is built from 17 residues. V shed 4 bases and J 6 bases; nucleotides not matched to a gene: 16. The V gene's germline CDR1 is MNHEY and CDR2 SVGEGT. The CDR3 region is CASSFTRGGRRGDTQYF. As DNA, the CDR3 is TGTGCCAGCAGTTTTACACGCGGGGGTCGAAGGGGCGATACGCAGTATTTT.

The chain carries TRBV6-5 and TRBJ1-6, with 9 bases lining up with TRBD1. Germline values: CDR1 MNHEY, CDR2 SVGAGI. The CDR3 spans 14 residues. V was pared by 6 bases and J by 7 bases, with 4 bases of the junction left unmatched. The CDR3 protein is CASSLGQGNSPLHF. The CDR3 region has the DNA TGTGCCAGCAGCCTAGGACAGGGGAATTCACCCCTCCACTTT.

V gene TRBV4-1 combines with J gene TRBJ1-1, with D possibly TRBD1 on 6 matching bases. CDR1 and CDR2 (germline): MGHRA, YSYEKL. This CDR3 has 16 amino acids. V lost 4 bases and J 0 bases, leaving 15 bases between the germline ends. CDR3 in DNA: TGCGCCAGCAGCCCCCTGGGGGCAGGGTTGAACACTGAAGCTTTCTTT. This encodes CASSPLGAGLNTEAFF.

The rearrangement joins TRBV5-4 to TRBJ2-7; 9 bases agree with TRBD1. This CDR3 has 17 residues. Germline V gene data show CDR1 as SGHNT and CDR2 as YYREEE (reference sequence). J was trimmed by 3 bases and V by 4 bases; bases with no gene match: 14. The CDR3 spells CASSPGTGSLLGYEQYF. CDR3 DNA: TGTGCCAGCAGCCCAGGGACAGGGTCCCTGCTGGGCTACGAGCAGTACTTC.

The V call is TRBV28, the J call TRBJ2-7; maybe TRBD1 (6 bases). The V and J ends lost 4 bases and 0 bases respectively, with 16 bases between them. Per the germline V gene, CDR1 is MDHEN and CDR2 is SYDVKM. The CDR3 extends over 16 amino acids. The CDR3 DNA is TGTGCCAGCAGTTCGACGGACAGTCAGAGCTCCTACGAGCAGTACTTC. Amino acid sequence: CASSSTDSQSSYEQYF.

The V call is TRBV20-1, the J call TRBJ1-5; D is possibly TRBD1 (5 bases). Germline CDR1 and CDR2: DFQATT and SNEGSKA (reference sequence). The CDR3 runs to 15 residues. The ends were cut back, 3 bases at V and 6 bases at J, with 18 bases in the middle. CDR3 bases: TGCAGTGCTAGTTGGGGCGATGGTAGTGGTCAGCCCCAGCATTTT. Amino acids: CSASWGDGSGQPQHF.

The rearrangement links TRBV3-1 (or the pseudogene TRBV3-2) to TRBJ2-5; a weak D match, TRBD2 (6 bases). The CDR3 covers 12 residues. The germline CDR1 and CDR2 sequences are LGHDT and YNNKEL (reference sequence). V lost 6 bases to trimming and J lost 7 bases, with 12 bases between them. This chain's CDR3 is CASRRMGGTQYF. CDR3 coding DNA: TGTGCCAGCAGAAGGATGGGGGGGACCCAGTACTTC.

This clone was counted only a few times. The chain joins TRBV18 to TRBJ1-2; D gene ambiguous. Germline loops: CDR1 KGHSH, CDR2 LQKENI. With 6 bases removed from V and 4 bases from J, the gap between germline ends came to 9 bases. The CDR3 runs to 12 residues. This chain's CDR3 is CASSDNAYGYTF. DNA for the CDR3: TGTGCCAGCTCCGACAACGCCTATGGCTACACCTTC.

The chain joins TRBV29-1 to TRBJ2-6; possible D gene TRBD2, 5 bases. V was trimmed by 7 bases and J by 0 bases, leaving 16 bases between them. This CDR3 region has 16 residues. CDR1 SQVTM and CDR2 ANQGSEA come from the germline V gene. Written as DNA, the CDR3 is TGCAGCGCGACCGGGGTATCTTACTCTGGGGCCAACGTCCTGACTTTC. This codes for CSATGVSYSGANVLTF.

V and J are TRBV3-1 (or the pseudogene TRBV3-2) and TRBJ2-7, with D perhaps TRBD2 (5 bases). Trimming left V 1 base short and J 0 bases short, with 10 bases between. Germline V gene data show CDR1 as LGHDT and CDR2 as YNNKEL (reference sequence). The CDR3 sequence is 15 residues long. The CDR3 coding sequence is TGTGCCAGCAGCCAAGTCTCGGGGTCCTCCTACGAGCAGTACTTC. It specifies CASSQVSGSSYEQYF.

The chain's CDR3 is CASRSVRGTQYF. The CDR3, as DNA: TGTGCCAGCAGGTCGGTTAGGGGCACTCAGTATTTT. This chain links TRBV5-6 with TRBJ2-3; TRBD1 might be the D (5 bases). The CDR3 is 12 amino acids. The ends were cut back, 5 bases at V and 12 bases at J, with 16 bases in the middle. CDR1 is SGHDT and CDR2 is YYEEEE in the germline V gene.

This clone was recorded a few times. The chain is built from TRBV3-1 (or the pseudogene TRBV3-2) and TRBJ2-5; D uncertain. The CDR3 totals 14 residues. CDR1 is LGHDT and CDR2 is YNNKEL in the germline V gene (reference sequence). V was cut by 4 bases and J by 0 bases, with 9 bases left in between. The CDR3: CASSPYRDQETQYF. The CDR3 DNA reads TGTGCCAGCAGCCCATATCGGGACCAAGAGACCCAGTACTTC.

V gene TRBV11-2 combines with J gene TRBJ1-3, with unresolved D. The germline gives CDR1 SGHAT, CDR2 FQNNGV. Trimming removed 5 bases at V and 2 bases at J, with 10 bases between. The CDR3 extends over 14 amino acids. DNA for the CDR3: TGTGCCAGCAGCCCGCGCCGAACTGGAAACACCATATATTTT. Translated, it gives CASSPRRTGNTIYF.

V usage is TRBV11-3 and J usage is TRBJ2-7, with 11 bases fitting TRBD1. The CDR3 contains 13 residues. After removal of 5 bases from V and 5 bases from J, the junction contained 2 bases not matched to a gene. In germline, CDR1 is SGHNT, CDR2 YENEEA. For the CDR3, the DNA is TGTGCCAGCAGCGGGACAGGGGGTGACGAGCAGTACTTC. This encodes CASSGTGGDEQYF.

The chain is built from TRBV7-9 and TRBJ2-3, with a possible D match to TRBD2 (6 bases). Trimming took 0 bases from V and 3 from J, leaving 10 bases between them. Germline lookup yields CDR1 SEHNR and CDR2 FQNEAQ (reference sequence). The CDR3 is 15 residues long. The DNA for the CDR3 is TGTGCCAGCAGCTTAGCTCGGGGGTCGACAGATACGCAGTATTTT. This gives the protein CASSLARGSTDTQYF.

V is TRBV18 and J is TRBJ2-1, with D maybe TRBD2 (6 bases). V was clipped by 3 bases and J by 4 bases, with 7 bases between them. Germline V lookup: CDR1 KGHSH, CDR2 LQKENI. The CDR3 has 13 residues. CDR3 sequence: CASSPGLYNEQFF. Written as DNA, the CDR3 is TGTGCCAGCTCACCTGGACTATACAATGAGCAGTTCTTC. The whole variable domain, remainder taken from reference TRBV18 and TRBJ2-1, is NAGVMQNPRHLVRRRGQEARLRCSPMKGHSHVYWYRQLPEEGLKFMVYLQKENIIDESGMPKERFSAEFPKEGPSILRIQQVVRGDSAAYFCASSPGLYNEQFFGPGTRLTVL.

The rearrangement joins TRBV29-1 to TRBJ2-1; tentative D call: TRBD2 (6 bases). CDR1 and CDR2 (germline): SQVTM, ANQGSEA. The CDR3 is made up of 13 amino acids. V lost 4 bases and J 7 bases, leaving 14 bases between the germline ends. The CDR3 DNA follows: TGCAGCGTTGCTTACGGGGGTTGGAATGAGCAGTTCTTC. This translates into CSVAYGGWNEQFF.

This chain joins TRBV27 and TRBJ1-5; TRBD1 matches 8 bases. V was pared by 6 bases and J by 6 bases, with 7 bases of the junction left unmatched. This CDR3 has 14 amino acids. The V gene's germline CDR1 is MNHEY and CDR2 SMNVEV (reference sequence). CDR3 sequence: CASRRRGLGQPQHF. Written as DNA, the CDR3 is TGTGCCAGCAGACGCAGGGGGCTGGGTCAGCCCCAGCATTTT.

This chain links TRBV6-4 with TRBJ2-7; D gene unclear. Germline V CDR1 and CDR2: MRHNA, SNTAGT. Trimming pared 3 bases from V and 6 bases from J, leaving 24 bases between. The CDR3 has 17 amino acids. CDR3 nucleotide sequence: TGTGCCAGCAGTGATTATTGCCGTCATCCGGGTCCGGCCGAGCAGTACTTC. This sequence encodes CASSDYCRHPGPAEQYF.